The source of this TCR beta chain is a study of cytomegalovirus exposure and HLA in healthy donors. Broader study findings: Investigators reported 150 to 200 TCR beta chains as tied to cytomegalovirus. Later, an analysis showed that TCR beta chains associated with HLA were more clonally expanded than others that were equally common. As was reported, the HLA-A and HLA-B alleles of most subjects were accurately predicted from TCR beta sequences.

The PCR had 60 Vbeta and 13 Jbeta primers. Sequencing was performed with immunoSEQ multiplex PCR; in TCRdb, only in-frame clones are kept and a portion is missing. The sample lists under 300,000 clones; 80% to 90% were seen once. On this clone: Its antigen is undetermined.

The CDR3 is 14 amino acids. Germline loops: CDR1 SGDLS, CDR2 YYNGEE. With 0 bases removed from V and 8 bases from J, the gap between germline ends came to 12 bases. The TCR originated in a woman aged 40 to 50 in good health and CMV-seropositive. The sample comprised PBMCs. The chain carries TRBV9 and TRBJ2-4, with D tentatively TRBD1 (6 bases). This CDR3 is CASSVDRVGDIQYF. Written as DNA, the CDR3 is TGTGCCAGCAGCGTAGACAGGGTTGGGGACATTCAGTACTTC.